Listed here are 20 T cell receptor beta chains from one sample, sequenced in a study of PD-L1 blockade in urothelial cancer. Data came from immunoSEQ multiplex PCR; TCRdb stores just in-frame clones and leaves some out. The sample consists of 20,000 to 25,000 clones, around 90% of them appearing once. Time point meaning: peripheral blood 6 weeks after treatment start. The sample was PBMCs, taken around atezolizumab (anti-PD-L1) treatment. Receptors were obtained from a woman aged 55 to 70 with urothelial cancer.

V is TRBV5-4 and J is TRBJ1-1; 7 nucleotides align to TRBD1. The V gene's germline CDR1 is SGHNT and CDR2 YYREEE (reference sequence). V gave up 4 bases and J gave up 0 bases; unmatched junction bases: 15. The CDR3 covers 18 residues. Here the CDR3 reads CASSLRWGTGDLNTEAFF. CDR3 sequence (DNA): TGTGCCAGCAGCCTGAGGTGGGGAACAGGGGACCTGAACACTGAAGCTTTCTTT.

The chain couples TRBV29-1 to TRBJ2-1; D perhaps matches TRBD2 (5 bases). In germline, CDR1 is SQVTM, CDR2 ANQGSEA. This CDR3 comprises 14 residues. Deletions cut 1 base from V and 3 bases from J, with 10 bases between. The CDR3 here is CSVEGERSYNEQFF. The CDR3, as DNA: TGCAGCGTTGAAGGGGAGCGGAGCTACAATGAGCAGTTCTTC.

The chain uses TRBV5-1 and TRBJ2-6; 7 bases fit TRBD1. V shed 1 base and J 2 bases; nucleotides not matched to a gene: 6. Germline CDR1 SGHRS, CDR2 YFSETQ. There are 17 residues in the CDR3. The chain's CDR3 is CASSLLTGKAGANVLTF. The DNA of the CDR3 is TGCGCCAGCAGCTTGCTGACAGGGAAAGCTGGGGCCAACGTCCTGACTTTC.

This sequence joins TRBV5-4 and TRBJ1-6; D gene ambiguous. The CDR3 spans 14 residues. The V end was cut by 2 bases, the J end by 6 bases, with 9 bases between. From germline, CDR1 is SGHNT and CDR2 YYREEE (reference sequence). The CDR3 sequence is CASSFTSLNSPLHF. The CDR3 DNA reads as TGTGCCAGCAGCTTCACGAGCCTTAATTCACCCCTCCACTTT.

The V call is TRBV7-2, the J call TRBJ1-1; possibly TRBD1 for D (6 bases). Germline values: CDR1 SGHTA, CDR2 FQGNSA. The V end lost 1 base, the J end lost 7 bases, and 22 bases lay between the germline ends. The CDR3 consists of 17 residues. The CDR3 spells CASSLVSGGGPSVEAFF. CDR3 DNA sequence: TGTGCCAGCAGCTTAGTTAGCGGGGGGGGCCCCTCGGTTGAAGCTTTCTTT.

The rearrangement links TRBV7-2 to TRBJ2-7; TRBD1 matches at 8 bases. J was trimmed by 2 bases and V by 5 bases; bases with no gene match: 11. The CDR3 covers 16 residues. Germline V gene lookup returns CDR1 SGHTA and CDR2 FQGNSA. The CDR3 here is CASSQGASGRTYEQYF. Written as DNA, the CDR3 is TGTGCCAGCAGCCAGGGGGCTAGTGGACGCACCTACGAGCAGTACTTC.

The chain joins TRBV13 to TRBJ1-3, with 7 bases that match TRBD1. V lost 5 bases and J lost 5; bases outside the gene matches: 12. CDR1 PRHDT and CDR2 FYEKMQ come from the germline V gene (reference sequence). CDR3 size: 16 residues. This CDR3 reads CASSEELDRLRNTIYF. The DNA of the CDR3 is TGTGCCAGCAGCGAGGAGCTGGACAGGTTGAGAAACACCATATATTTT.

The rearrangement joins TRBV7-4 to TRBJ2-6; 9 bases agree with TRBD1. The CDR3 loop spans 19 amino acids. After removal of 1 base from V and 2 bases from J, the junction contained 9 bases not matched to a gene. Germline loops: CDR1 SGHVT, CDR2 SQSDAQ. CDR3 amino acids: CASSLGPTGGRPGANVLTF. CDR3 nucleotides: TGTGCCAGCAGCTTAGGCCCGACAGGGGGGCGGCCTGGGGCCAACGTCCTGACTTTC.

CDR3 residues: CASSRGTSGDNEQFF. CDR3 bases: TGTGCCAGCAGCCGCGGGACTAGCGGGGACAATGAGCAGTTCTTC. V is TRBV7-6 and J is TRBJ2-1; TRBD2 agrees at 13 bases. CDR3 length: 15 amino acids. Losses at the gene ends were 5 bases for V and 5 bases for J; bases not matched to a gene: 3. The V gene's germline CDR1 is SGHVS and CDR2 FNYEAQ.

This clone showed up just a few times. The V call is TRBV19, the J call TRBJ1-2, with 7 bases identical to TRBD1. CDR3 length equals 16 residues. V gave up 4 bases and J gave up 2 bases; unmatched junction bases: 10. Germline V CDR1 and CDR2: LNHDA, SQIVND (reference sequence). The DNA of the CDR3 is TGTGCCAGTAGTACCGAAAGGACAGGAGGGAACTATGGCTACACCTTC. Protein sequence: CASSTERTGGNYGYTF.

This clone showed up just a few times. This chain uses TRBV19 with TRBJ1-6, with TRBD1 matching 9 bases. The V gene's germline CDR1 is LNHDA and CDR2 SQIVND (reference sequence). V lost 1 base, J lost 7 bases, and 5 bases stayed unmatched. CDR3 length equals 16 residues. CDR3 in amino acids: CASSIVPGQGNSPLHF. CDR3 bases: TGTGCCAGTAGTATAGTCCCGGGACAGGGCAATTCACCCCTCCACTTT.

The rearrangement uses TRBV28 and TRBJ2-5; D is unclear. V dropped 5 bases and J dropped 2 bases, with 9 bases sitting between them. The CDR3 contains 13 residues. Germline loops: CDR1 MDHEN, CDR2 SYDVKM. For the CDR3, the DNA is TGTGCCAGCAGTCGTTCTAGACAAGAGACCCAGTACTTC. Translating it yields CASSRSRQETQYF.

The chain couples TRBV19 to TRBJ1-1; D is possibly TRBD1 (5 bases). From germline, CDR1 is LNHDA and CDR2 SQIVND (reference sequence). This CDR3 has 14 amino acids. Trimming removed 8 bases at V and 4 bases at J, with 17 bases between. CDR3 nucleotide sequence: TGTGCCAGTCGCCCCTATACGGGGGGCACTGAAGCTTTCTTT. As protein: CASRPYTGGTEAFF.

The rearrangement joins TRBV19 to TRBJ1-5, with TRBD1 matching 9 bases. The CDR3 contains 14 residues. Germline lookup yields CDR1 LNHDA and CDR2 SQIVND (reference sequence). Germline trimming cut 8 bases from V and 5 bases from J; bases unmatched to any gene: 7. CDR3 bases: TGTGCCAGTGTTTCCGGGACAGGGTATCAGCCCCAGCATTTT. Protein: CASVSGTGYQPQHF.

This clone was seen once. The rearrangement links TRBV19 to TRBJ2-1, with TRBD2 matching 11 bases. The CDR3 consists of 15 residues. The V segment lost 1 base and the J segment 5 bases; nucleotides outside the gene matches: 1. The V gene's germline CDR1 is LNHDA and CDR2 SQIVND (reference sequence). The CDR3 is CASSIAGLADNEQFF. The CDR3 DNA follows: TGTGCCAGTAGTATAGCGGGACTAGCGGACAATGAGCAGTTCTTC.

The chain couples TRBV19 to TRBJ2-1; TRBD1 agrees at 7 bases. The germline V gene encodes CDR1 LNHDA and CDR2 SQIVND (reference sequence). V was pared by 5 bases and J by 5 bases, with 6 bases of the junction left unmatched. CDR3 length: 14 amino acids. CDR3 sequence (DNA): TGTGCCAGTAGTTTAGGGGGCAGTAACAATGAGCAGTTCTTC. The encoded protein is CASSLGGSNNEQFF. The whole variable domain, filled in from reference TRBV19 and TRBJ2-1, reads DGGITQSPKYLFRKEGQNVTLSCEQNLNHDAMYWYRQDPGQGLRLIYYSQIVNDFQKGDIAEGYSVSREKKESFPLTVTSAQKNPTAFYLCASSLGGSNNEQFFGPGTRLTVL.

The V and J genes are TRBV15 and TRBJ2-7, with TRBD1 matching 10 bases. V trimming: 6 bases; J trimming: 3 bases; junction bases outside the gene matches: 8. Germline loops: CDR1 LNHNV, CDR2 YYDKDF (reference sequence). The CDR3 is 15 amino acids. The chain's CDR3 is CATSGGGTGDYEQYF. The CDR3 region has the DNA TGTGCCACCAGTGGGGGTGGGACAGGGGACTACGAGCAGTACTTC.

The CDR3 region is CASSLIQGNEQFF. DNA for the CDR3: TGCGCCAGCAGCTTGATTCAGGGAAATGAGCAGTTCTTC. The chain joins TRBV5-1 to TRBJ2-1; TRBD1 is a possible D gene (5 bases). Trimming pared 1 base from V and 7 bases from J, leaving 9 bases between. The CDR3 loop spans 13 amino acids. Germline loops: CDR1 SGHRS, CDR2 YFSETQ. The complete variable domain, with remaining parts taken from reference TRBV5-1 and TRBJ2-1, reads KAGVTQTPRYLIKTRGQQVTLSCSPISGHRSVSWYQQTPGQGLQFLFEYFSETQRNKGNFPGRFSGRQFSNSRSEMNVSTLELGDSALYLCASSLIQGNEQFFGPGTRLTVL.

V gene TRBV14 combines with J gene TRBJ1-5; TRBD1 might be the D (5 bases). Germline-derived CDR1 and CDR2 are SGHDN and FVKESK. This CDR3 comprises 14 residues. Trimming removed 1 base from V and 13 bases from J, with 17 bases in between. CDR3 protein: CASSQAQGHGQQHF. The CDR3 region has the DNA TGTGCCAGCAGCCAAGCCCAGGGCCACGGCCAACAGCATTTT.

The chain carries TRBV11-1 and TRBJ1-3, with D uncertain. The CDR3 runs to 15 residues. V gave up 3 bases and J gave up 4 bases, with 13 bases separating them. Germline loops: CDR1 SGHAT, CDR2 FQDESV (reference sequence). The CDR3 DNA follows: TGTGCCAGCAGCTTGTCTGTATCGTCCGGAAACACCATATATTTT. This codes for CASSLSVSSGNTIYF.